This TCR beta chain was sequenced during a study of cytomegalovirus exposure and HLA in healthy donors. Study-level background: There were around 100 million unique TCR beta sequences, drawn from approximately 180 million T cells, in an earlier analysis.

Study results and caveats: Sequencing artifact likely explains a cluster of highly shared sequence variants.

The V and J ends lost 4 bases and 1 base, in that order; junction bases with no gene match: 0. Germline V gives CDR1 SGHVT, CDR2 SQSDAQ. CDR3 length equals 14 residues. This clone was counted only a few times. Its antigen is undetermined. Primers: 60 Vbeta forward and 13 Jbeta reverse. Here immunoSEQ multiplex PCR was the method, and the copy in TCRdb shows in-frame clones only, minus some. Of approximately 35,000 clones listed, 70% to 85% are singletons. The sample comprised PBMCs. The V call is TRBV7-4, the J call TRBJ2-5, with 10 nucleotides matching TRBD2. The sequence derives from a woman between 18 and 29 years old in good health and CMV-seronegative. The CDR3, as DNA: TGTGCCAGCAGCTGGACTAGCGGCCAAGAGACCCAGTACTTC. It codes for CASSWTSGQETQYF.